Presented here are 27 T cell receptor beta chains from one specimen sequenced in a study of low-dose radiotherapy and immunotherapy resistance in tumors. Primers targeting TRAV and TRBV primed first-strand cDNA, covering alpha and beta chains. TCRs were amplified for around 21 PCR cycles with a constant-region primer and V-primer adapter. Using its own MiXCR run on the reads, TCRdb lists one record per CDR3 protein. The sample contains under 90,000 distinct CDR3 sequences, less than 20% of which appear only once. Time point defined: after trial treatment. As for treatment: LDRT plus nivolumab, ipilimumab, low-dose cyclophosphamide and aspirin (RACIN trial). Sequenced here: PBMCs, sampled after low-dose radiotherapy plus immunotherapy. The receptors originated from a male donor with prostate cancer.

The CDR3 nucleotides are TGTGCCAGCGGATTACAGACAGGGGACACTGAAGCTTTCTTT. Protein sequence: CASGLQTGDTEAFF. The chain recombines TRBV28 with TRBJ1-1, with 8 bases lining up with TRBD1. Trimming removed 8 bases from V and 3 bases from J; junction bases left unmatched: 8. This CDR3 has 14 residues. In germline, CDR1 is MDHEN, CDR2 SYDVKM. Combining the CDR3 with reference TRBV28 and TRBJ1-1 gives the whole variable domain DVKVTQSSRYLVKRTGEKVFLECVQDMDHENMFWYRQDPGLGLRLIYFSYDVKMKEKGDIPEGYSVSREKKERFSLILESASTNQTSMYLCASGLQTGDTEAFFGQGTRLTVV.

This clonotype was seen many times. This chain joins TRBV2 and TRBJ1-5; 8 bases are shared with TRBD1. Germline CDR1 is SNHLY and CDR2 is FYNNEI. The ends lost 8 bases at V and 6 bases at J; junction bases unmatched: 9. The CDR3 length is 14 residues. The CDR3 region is CASSAGGFRQPQHF. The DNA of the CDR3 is TGTGCCAGCTCGGCAGGGGGCTTTCGTCAGCCCCAGCATTTT. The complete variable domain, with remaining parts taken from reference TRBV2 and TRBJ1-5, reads EPEVTQTPSHQVTQMGQEVILRCVPISNHLYFYWYRQILGQKVEFLVSFYNNEISEKSEIFDDQFSVERPDGSNFTLKIRSTKLEDSAMYFCASSAGGFRQPQHFGDGTRLSIL.

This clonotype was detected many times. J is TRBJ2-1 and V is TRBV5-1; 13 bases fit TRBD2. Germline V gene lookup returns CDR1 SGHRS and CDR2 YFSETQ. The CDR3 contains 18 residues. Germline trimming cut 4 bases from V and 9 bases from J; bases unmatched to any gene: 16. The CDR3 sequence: CASSETGTSGILASEQFF. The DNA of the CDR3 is TGCGCCAGCAGCGAAACCGGGACTAGCGGGATCCTTGCCAGTGAGCAGTTCTTC.

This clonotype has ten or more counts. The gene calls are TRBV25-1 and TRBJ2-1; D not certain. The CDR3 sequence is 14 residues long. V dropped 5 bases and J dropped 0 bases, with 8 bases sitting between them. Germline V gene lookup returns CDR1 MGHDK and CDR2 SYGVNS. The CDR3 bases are TGTGCCAGCAGTAAAATAAGCTCCTACAATGAGCAGTTCTTC. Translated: CASSKISSYNEQFF.

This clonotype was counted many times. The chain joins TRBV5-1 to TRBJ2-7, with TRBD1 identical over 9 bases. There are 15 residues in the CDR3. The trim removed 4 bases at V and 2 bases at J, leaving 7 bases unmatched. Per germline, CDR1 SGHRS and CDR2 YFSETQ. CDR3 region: CASSPRQGEAYEQYF. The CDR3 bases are TGCGCCAGCAGCCCCAGACAGGGGGAGGCCTACGAGCAGTACTTC. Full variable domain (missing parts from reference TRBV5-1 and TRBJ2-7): KAGVTQTPRYLIKTRGQQVTLSCSPISGHRSVSWYQQTPGQGLQFLFEYFSETQRNKGNFPGRFSGRQFSNSRSEMNVSTLELGDSALYLCASSPRQGEAYEQYFGPGTRLTVT.

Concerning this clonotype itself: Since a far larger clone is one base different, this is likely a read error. The CDR3 sequence is CASSQSGPLGETKYF. Written as DNA, the CDR3 is TGTGCCAGCAGCCAAAGCGGACCCCTGGGAGAGACCAAGTACTTC. The J gene is TRBJ2-5, the V gene TRBV7-8, with D possibly matching TRBD2 (5 bases). The CDR3 has 15 amino acids. CDR1 and CDR2 from the germline V gene are SGHVS and FQNEAQ.

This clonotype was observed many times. This chain's CDR3 is CAISEAGGYTGELFF. The CDR3 coding sequence is TGTGCCATCAGTGAAGCGGGGGGCTACACCGGGGAGCTGTTTTTT. This chain links TRBV10-3 with TRBJ2-2, with 9 bases matching TRBD2. Germline CDR1 is ENHRY and CDR2 is SYGVKD. J lost 3 bases, V lost 3 bases, and 2 bases had no gene match. This CDR3 contains 15 residues.

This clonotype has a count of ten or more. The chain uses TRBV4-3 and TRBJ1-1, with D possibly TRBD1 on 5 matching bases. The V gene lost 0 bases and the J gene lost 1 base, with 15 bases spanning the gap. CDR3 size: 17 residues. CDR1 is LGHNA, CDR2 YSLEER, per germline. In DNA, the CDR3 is TGCGCCAGCAGCCAAGATTATAAGGGGTTGAGGAACACTGAAGCTTTCTTT. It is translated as CASSQDYKGLRNTEAFF.

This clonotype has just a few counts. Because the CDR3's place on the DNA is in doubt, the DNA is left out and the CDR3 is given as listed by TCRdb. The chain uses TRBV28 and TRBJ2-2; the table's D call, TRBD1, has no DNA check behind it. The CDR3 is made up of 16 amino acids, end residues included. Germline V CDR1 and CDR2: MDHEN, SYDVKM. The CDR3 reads CASRDQGASTGELFFF.

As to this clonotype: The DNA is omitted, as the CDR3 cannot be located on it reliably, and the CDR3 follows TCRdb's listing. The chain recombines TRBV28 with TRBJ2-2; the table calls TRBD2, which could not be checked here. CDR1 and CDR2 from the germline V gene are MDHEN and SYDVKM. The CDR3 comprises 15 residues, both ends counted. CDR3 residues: CASTRQGGTGELFFF.

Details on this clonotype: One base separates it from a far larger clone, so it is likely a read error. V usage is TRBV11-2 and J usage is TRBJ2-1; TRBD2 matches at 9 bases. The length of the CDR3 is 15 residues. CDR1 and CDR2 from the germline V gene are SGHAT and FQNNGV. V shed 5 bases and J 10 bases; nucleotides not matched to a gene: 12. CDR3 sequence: CASSIVAGVGYEQFF. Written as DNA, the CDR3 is TGTGCCAGCAGCATAGTAGCGGGAGTGGGCTACGAGCAGTTCTTC.

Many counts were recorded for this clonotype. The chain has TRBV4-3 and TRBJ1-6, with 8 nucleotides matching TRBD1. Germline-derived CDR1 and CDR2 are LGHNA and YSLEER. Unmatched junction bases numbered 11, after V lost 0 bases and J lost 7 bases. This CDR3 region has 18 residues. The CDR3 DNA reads TGCGCCAGCAGCCAAGATTCCCACTCCAGGGGGCGAAATTCACCCCTCCACTTT. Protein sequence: CASSQDSHSRGRNSPLHF.

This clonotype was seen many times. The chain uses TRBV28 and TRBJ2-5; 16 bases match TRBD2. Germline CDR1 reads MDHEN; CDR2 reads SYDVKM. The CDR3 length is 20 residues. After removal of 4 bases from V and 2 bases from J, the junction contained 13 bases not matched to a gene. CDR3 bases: TGTGCCAGCAGTTACCCGTCGGGACTAGCGGGAGGGCCGGGGCAAGAGACCCAGTACTTC. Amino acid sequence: CASSYPSGLAGGPGQETQYF. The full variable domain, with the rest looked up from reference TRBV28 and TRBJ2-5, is DVKVTQSSRYLVKRTGEKVFLECVQDMDHENMFWYRQDPGLGLRLIYFSYDVKMKEKGDIPEGYSVSREKKERFSLILESASTNQTSMYLCASSYPSGLAGGPGQETQYFGPGTRLLVL.

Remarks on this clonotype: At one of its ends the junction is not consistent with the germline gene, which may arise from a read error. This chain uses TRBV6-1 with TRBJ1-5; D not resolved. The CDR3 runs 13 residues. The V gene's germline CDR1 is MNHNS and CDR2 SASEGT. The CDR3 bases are TGCGCCAGCAGTGGCATCGGGCCTCAGCCCCAGCATTTT. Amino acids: CASSGIGPQPQHF.

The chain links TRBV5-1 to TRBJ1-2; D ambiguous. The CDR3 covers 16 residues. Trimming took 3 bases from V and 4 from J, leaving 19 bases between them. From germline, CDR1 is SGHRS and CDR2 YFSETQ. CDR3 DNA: TGCGCCAGCAGCTCGGGCCATGGATCCCGTGTCTATGGCTACACCTTC. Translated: CASSSGHGSRVYGYTF.

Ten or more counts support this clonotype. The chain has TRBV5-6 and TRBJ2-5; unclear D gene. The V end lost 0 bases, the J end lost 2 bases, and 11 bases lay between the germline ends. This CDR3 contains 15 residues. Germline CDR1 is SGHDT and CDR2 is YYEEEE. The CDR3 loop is CASSLAEQLQETQYF. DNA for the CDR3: TGTGCCAGCAGCTTGGCCGAACAGCTGCAAGAGACCCAGTACTTC. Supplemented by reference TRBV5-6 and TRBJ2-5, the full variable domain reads DAGVTQSPTHLIKTRGQQVTLRCSPKSGHDTVSWYQQALGQGPQFIFQYYEEEERQRGNFPDRFSGHQFPNYSSELNVNALLLGDSALYLCASSLAEQLQETQYFGPGTRLLVL.

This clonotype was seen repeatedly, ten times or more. The DNA for the CDR3 is TGTGCCAGCAGCTTAGACTTCCTGAATAGCAATCAGCCCCAGCATTTT. Its translation is CASSLDFLNSNQPQHF. The rearrangement joins TRBV7-2 to TRBJ1-5; D is unclear. The length of the CDR3 is 16 residues. Germline V gene sequence: CDR1 SGHTA, CDR2 FQGNSA. Trimming cost V 1 base and J 0 bases, with 10 bases left between them. The full variable domain, with the rest looked up from reference TRBV7-2 and TRBJ1-5, is GAGVSQSPSNKVTEKGKDVELRCDPISGHTALYWYRQSLGQGLEFLIYFQGNSAPDKSGLPSDRFSAERTGGSVSTLTIQRTQQEDSAVYLCASSLDFLNSNQPQHFGDGTRLSIL.

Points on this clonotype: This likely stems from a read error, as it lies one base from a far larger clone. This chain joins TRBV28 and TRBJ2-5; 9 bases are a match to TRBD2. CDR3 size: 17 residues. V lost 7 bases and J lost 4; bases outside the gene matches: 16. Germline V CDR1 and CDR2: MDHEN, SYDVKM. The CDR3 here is CASTPGVGGLASETQYF. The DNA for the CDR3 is TGTGCCAGCACCCCGGGTGTGGGGGGACTAGCCTCAGAGACCCAGTACTTC. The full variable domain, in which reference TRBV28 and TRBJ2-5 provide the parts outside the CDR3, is DVKVTQSSRYLVKRTGEKVFLECVQDMDHENMFWYRQDPGLGLRLIYFSYDVKMKEKGDIPEGYSVSREKKERFSLILESASTNQTSMYLCASTPGVGGLASETQYFGPGTRLLVL.

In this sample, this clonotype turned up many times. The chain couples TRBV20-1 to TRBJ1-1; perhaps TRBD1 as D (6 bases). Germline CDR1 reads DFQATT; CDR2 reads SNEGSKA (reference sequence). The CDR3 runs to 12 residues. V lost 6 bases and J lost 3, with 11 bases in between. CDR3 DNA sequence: TGCAGTGCGTTACAGGGCTACACTGAAGCTTTCTTT. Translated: CSALQGYTEAFF.

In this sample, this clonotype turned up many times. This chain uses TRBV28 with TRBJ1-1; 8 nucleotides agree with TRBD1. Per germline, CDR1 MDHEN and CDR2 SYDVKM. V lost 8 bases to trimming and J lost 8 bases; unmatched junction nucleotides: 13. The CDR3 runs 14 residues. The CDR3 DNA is TGTGCCAGCTTACTTCCAGGGGGCGTAATGGAAGCTTTCTTT. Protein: CASLLPGGVMEAFF.

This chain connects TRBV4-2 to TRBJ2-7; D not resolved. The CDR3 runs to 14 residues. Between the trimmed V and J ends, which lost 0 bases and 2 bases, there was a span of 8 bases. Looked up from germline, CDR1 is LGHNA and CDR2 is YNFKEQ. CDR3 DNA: TGTGCCAGCAGCCAAGATGCGGACCCCTACGAGCAGTACTTC. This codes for CASSQDADPYEQYF.

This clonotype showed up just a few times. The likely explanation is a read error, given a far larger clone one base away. The CDR3 here is CASSYAHSTDTQYF. The CDR3 DNA reads TGTGCCAGCAGTTACGCGCATAGCACAGATACGCAGTATTTT. The chain is built from TRBV6-8 and TRBJ2-3; D is unresolved. Germline assignment: CDR1 MNHGY and CDR2 SAAAGT. This CDR3 comprises 14 residues. Trimming stripped 2 bases from V and 0 bases from J, with 6 bases between.

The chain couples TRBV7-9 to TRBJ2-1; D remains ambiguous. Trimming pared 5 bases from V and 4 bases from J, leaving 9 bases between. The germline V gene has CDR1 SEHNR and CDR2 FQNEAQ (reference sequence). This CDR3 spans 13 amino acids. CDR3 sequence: CASSPGRYNEQFF. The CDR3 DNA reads TGTGCCAGCAGCCCTGGGCGTTACAATGAGCAGTTCTTC. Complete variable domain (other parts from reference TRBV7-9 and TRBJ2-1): DTGVSQNPRHKITKRGQNVTFRCDPISEHNRLYWYRQTLGQGPEFLTYFQNEAQLEKSRLLSDRFSAERPKGSFSTLEIQRTEQGDSAMYLCASSPGRYNEQFFGPGTRLTVL.

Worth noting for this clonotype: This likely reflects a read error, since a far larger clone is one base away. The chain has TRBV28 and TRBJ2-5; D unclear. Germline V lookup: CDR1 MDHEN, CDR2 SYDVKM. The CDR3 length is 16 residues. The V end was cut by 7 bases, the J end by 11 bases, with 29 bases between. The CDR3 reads CASNGIGSVTYNEQYF. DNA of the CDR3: TGTGCCAGCAATGGGATTGGGTCAGTCACCTACAATGAGCAGTACTTC.

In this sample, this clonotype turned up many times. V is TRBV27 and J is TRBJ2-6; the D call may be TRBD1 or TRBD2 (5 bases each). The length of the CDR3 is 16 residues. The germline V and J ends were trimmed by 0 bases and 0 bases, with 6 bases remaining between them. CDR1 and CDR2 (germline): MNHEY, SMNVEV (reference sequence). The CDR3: CASSLSGVSGANVLTF. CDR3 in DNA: TGTGCCAGCAGTTTATCGGGGGTCTCTGGGGCCAACGTCCTGACTTTC.

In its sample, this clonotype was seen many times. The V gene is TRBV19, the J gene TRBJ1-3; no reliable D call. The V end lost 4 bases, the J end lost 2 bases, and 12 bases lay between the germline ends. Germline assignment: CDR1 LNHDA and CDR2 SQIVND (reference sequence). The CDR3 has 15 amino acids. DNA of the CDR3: TGTGCCAGTAGTACAGAGGGAGCTACTGGAAACACCATATATTTT. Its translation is CASSTEGATGNTIYF.

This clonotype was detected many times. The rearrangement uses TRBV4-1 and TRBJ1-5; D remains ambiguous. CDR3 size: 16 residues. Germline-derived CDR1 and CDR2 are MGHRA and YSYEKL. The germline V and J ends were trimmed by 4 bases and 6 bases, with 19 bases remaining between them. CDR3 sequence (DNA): TGCGCCAGCAGCCCCCAGCCCCAAGGCGGATTTCAGCCCCAGCATTTT. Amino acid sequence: CASSPQPQGGFQPQHF.